This TCR beta chain was identified during a study of blood T cell repertoires in COVID-19. Study details: The origin of the acute and convalescent COVID-19 samples was the United States, Italy and Spain. T cells, B-cell-depleted T cells, or PBMCs provided the cDNA or gDNA that served as material.

The germline CDR1 and CDR2 sequences are ENHRY and SYGVKD. This CDR3 has 13 amino acids. V dropped 6 bases and J dropped 7; count of bases not matched to a gene: 6. Only in-frame clones appear in the TCRdb table, and some are missing; sequencing was by immunoSEQ multiplex PCR. The table shows about 250,000 clones, with 89% occurring only once. The sample was peripheral blood. This receptor was taken from a woman in her 40s who had recovered from COVID-19. The V gene is TRBV10-3, the J gene TRBJ1-5, with 7 bases fitting TRBD1. The CDR3 region has the DNA TGTGCCATCAGCGAGACAGGGATGCAGCCCCAGCATTTT. It translates to CAISETGMQPQHF.